The entry below gives a single T cell receptor beta chain sequence along with its context. Seattle's cohort entered during active infection and was followed longitudinally. Study processing details: Amplification from reference gene primers served as the basis for estimated nucleated cell counts. Data came from immunoSEQ multiplex PCR; TCRdb stores just in-frame clones and leaves some out. Clone size and V and J calls were adopted from that table, with D and trimming inferred from the DNA. The table shows 80,000 to 100,000 clones, with around 74% occurring only once. Trimming left V 5 bases short and J 0 bases short, with 16 bases between. This CDR3 spans 16 amino acids. Germline lookup yields CDR1 PRHDT and CDR2 FYEKMQ (reference sequence). This record belongs to a study of blood T cell repertoires in COVID-19. As for the study in general: Italy, Spain and the United States were the sources of the convalescent and acute COVID-19 samples. T cells, B-cell-depleted T cells, or PBMCs provided the cDNA or gDNA that served as material.

Sequences were obtained from peripheral blood. The genes are TRBV13 and TRBJ2-5; possibly TRBD1 for D (6 bases). This receptor was obtained from a man in his 70s with COVID-19, enrolled during active disease. The CDR3, as DNA: TGTGCCAGCAGCGACACCTTGGACAGCTACCAAGAGACCCAGTACTTC. This gives the protein CASSDTLDSYQETQYF. Filled out from reference TRBV13 and TRBJ2-5, the complete variable domain reads AAGVIQSPRHLIKEKRETATLKCYPIPRHDTVYWYQQGPGQDPQFLISFYEKMQSDKGSIPDRFSAQQFSDYHSELNMSSLELGDSALYFCASSDTLDSYQETQYFGPGTRLLVL.